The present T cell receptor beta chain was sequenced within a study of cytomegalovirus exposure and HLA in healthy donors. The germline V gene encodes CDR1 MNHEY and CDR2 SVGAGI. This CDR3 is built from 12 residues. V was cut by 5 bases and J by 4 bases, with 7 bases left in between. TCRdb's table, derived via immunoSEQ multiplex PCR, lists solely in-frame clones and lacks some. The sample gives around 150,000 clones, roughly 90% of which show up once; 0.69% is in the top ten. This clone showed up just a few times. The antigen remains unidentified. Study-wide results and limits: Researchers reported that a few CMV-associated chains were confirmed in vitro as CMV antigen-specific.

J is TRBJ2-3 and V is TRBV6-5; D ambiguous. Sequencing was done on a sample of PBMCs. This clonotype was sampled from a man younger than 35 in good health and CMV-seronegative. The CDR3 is CASSANADTQYF. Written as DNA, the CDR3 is TGTGCCAGCAGTGCTAATGCAGATACGCAGTATTTT.